The 26 T cell receptor beta chains below all came from one sample that was sequenced in a study of Tregs in tolerant kidney transplant recipients. Sequenced by immunoSEQ multiplex PCR; TCRdb stores in-frame clones only, minus some. The sample holds roughly 30,000 clones. The sample here was CD8+ T cells from blood, taken before the transplant. Receptor source: a human donor who received a combined kidney and bone marrow transplant.

Remarks on this clone: The read finishes 3 residues shy of the CDR3 end, and the germline J gene is used to complete it. The genes are TRBV19 and TRBJ2-1; D gene unclear. Per germline, CDR1 LNHDA and CDR2 SQIVND (reference sequence). Trimming shortened V by 2 bases and J by 5 bases, and 10 bases separated the two germline ends. CDR3 length: 14 residues. CDR3 sequence: CASSILYSNNEQFF. CDR3 bases read: TGTGCCAGTAGTATACTTTATAGCAACAATGAG.

CDR3 bases read: TGCAGTGCTAGAGACCTGACAGGCACTGAA. Its translation is CSARDLTGTE. The entire CDR3 protein is CSARDLTGTEAFF. The V call is TRBV20-1, the J call TRBJ1-1; TRBD1 is a possible D gene (6 bases). The CDR3 is cut off 3 residues early in the read; its end comes from the germline J gene. The CDR3 is 13 residues long. V gave up 0 bases and J gave up 4 bases, with 9 bases separating them. Germline V gives CDR1 DFQATT, CDR2 SNEGSKA (reference sequence).

With respect to this clone: The CDR3 is cut off 3 residues early in the read; its end comes from the germline J gene. V gene TRBV7-3 combines with J gene TRBJ2-3, with 12 bases fitting TRBD2. The V segment lost 5 bases and the J segment 4 bases; nucleotides outside the gene matches: 7. Looked up from germline, CDR1 is SGHTA and CDR2 is FQGTGA. The CDR3 covers 16 residues. The CDR3 here is CASSLRTSGEPDTQYF. The covered CDR3 bases are TGTGCCAGCAGCCTCCGGACTAGCGGGGAACCAGATACG.

Concerning this clone itself: From the germline J gene comes the end of the CDR3, since the read stops 3 residues before it. The genes are TRBV5-6 and TRBJ2-3; D is unclear. The germline CDR1 and CDR2 sequences are SGHDT and YYEEEE. The germline V and J ends were trimmed by 0 bases and 5 bases, with 4 bases remaining between them. CDR3 size: 12 residues. CDR3 sequence: CASSLEQDTQYF. The CDR3 DNA, read in part, is TGTGCCAGCAGCTTGGAACAAGATACG.

Turning to this clone: Coverage ceases 3 residues before the CDR3 finishes, and the germline J gene fills in the end. J is TRBJ2-3 and V is TRBV6-1, with 15 bases aligning to TRBD2. This CDR3 has 17 amino acids. With V trimmed by 2 bases and J by 5 bases, 5 bases remained unmatched. Germline lookup yields CDR1 MNHNS and CDR2 SASEGT. The CDR3 sequence: CASSEHPGLAGGDTQYF. The sequenced CDR3 bases are TGTGCCAGCAGTGAACATCCGGGACTAGCGGGAGGAGATACG.

A word on this clone: Read coverage stops 3 residues before the CDR3 terminus; the germline J gene supplies the remainder. This sequence joins TRBV7-6 and TRBJ1-1; no definite D call. Trimming removed 4 bases at V and 0 bases at J, with 6 bases between. Germline V gene lookup returns CDR1 SGHVS and CDR2 FNYEAQ. The CDR3 is made up of 13 amino acids. The CDR3 reads CASSSGLNTEAFF. Partial CDR3 DNA: TGTGCCAGCAGCTCCGGGTTGAACACTGAA.

Of note for this clone: The CDR3 end lies 3 residues beyond the end of the read and is filled in from the germline J gene. The sample holds other DNA sequences that translate to the same CDR3. The chain couples TRBV19 to TRBJ2-1; D call uncertain. The CDR3 length is 18 residues. CDR1 is LNHDA and CDR2 is SQIVND in the germline V gene (reference sequence). The V end lost 1 base, the J end lost 0 bases, and 16 bases lay between the germline ends. The CDR3 bases that were read are TGTGCCAGTAGTATAGTGGTCGCCGTTAGAAGCTCCTACAATGAG. Encoded protein: CASSIVVAVRSSYNE. In full, the CDR3 reads CASSIVVAVRSSYNEQFF.

CDR3 DNA (partial): TGTGCCATCAGCCGGGACAGGGCTGCCCAAGAAGATGGC. It encodes CAISRDRAAQEDG. The entire CDR3 sequence reads CAISRDRAAQEDGYTF. This sequence joins TRBV10-3 and TRBJ1-2, with 9 bases fitting TRBD1. The read finishes 3 residues shy of the CDR3 end, and the germline J gene is used to complete it. The CDR3 contains 16 residues. V shed 6 bases, J shed 6 bases, and the junction held 14 bases outside the gene matches. Germline V gives CDR1 ENHRY, CDR2 SYGVKD.

About this clone: Read sequence stops 3 residues before the CDR3 end, and the germline J gene provides the missing end. The V and J genes are TRBV7-6 and TRBJ2-7; 9 positions match TRBD1. This CDR3 region has 14 residues. The V segment lost 4 bases and the J segment 3 bases; nucleotides outside the gene matches: 4. Germline CDR1 and CDR2: SGHVS and FNYEAQ. The CDR3 region is CASSSRDRDYEQYF. The part of the CDR3 DNA that was read is TGTGCCAGCAGCTCCCGGGACAGGGACTACGAG.

A remark on this clone: The CDR3 extends 3 residues past the end of the read, so its final part is completed from the germline J gene. The gene calls are TRBV5-1 and TRBJ2-7, with 8 bases aligning to TRBD1. Germline V gives CDR1 SGHRS, CDR2 YFSETQ. Trimming removed 2 bases from V and 3 bases from J; junction bases left unmatched: 4. This CDR3 comprises 14 residues. The sequenced CDR3 bases are TGCGCCAGCAGCTTCGACAGGGGAGGCTACGAG. Amino acid sequence: CASSFDRGGYE. The CDR3, in full, reads CASSFDRGGYEQYF.

A word on this clone: The CDR3 is cut off 3 residues early in the read; its end comes from the germline J gene. The chain has TRBV19 and TRBJ2-5; 8 bases match TRBD2. This CDR3 comprises 15 residues. Per germline, CDR1 LNHDA and CDR2 SQIVND (reference sequence). Trimming at V came to 6 bases and at J to 2 bases, leaving 8 bases not matched to a gene. The CDR3 here is CASRPLAGSQETQYF. The part of the CDR3 DNA that was read is TGTGCCAGTAGACCGCTAGCGGGCTCTCAAGAGACC.

Regarding this clone: Sequencing ends 3 residues short of the CDR3 end; the germline J gene provides the rest. V is TRBV20-1 and J is TRBJ2-7, with D possibly matching TRBD2 (6 bases). V dropped 0 bases and J dropped 1 base, with 16 bases sitting between them. Germline values: CDR1 DFQATT, CDR2 SNEGSKA (reference sequence). This CDR3 spans 16 amino acids. The part of the CDR3 DNA that was read is TGCAGTGCTAGAGATTATCGAGCCGGAGGGTCCTACGAG. It is translated as CSARDYRAGGSYE. The entire CDR3 is CSARDYRAGGSYEQYF.

Details on this clone: Read data end 3 residues before the CDR3 end; the end is taken from the germline J gene. The V call is TRBV7-9, the J call TRBJ2-5; a weak D match, TRBD1 (6 bases). Per germline, CDR1 SEHNR and CDR2 FQNEAQ (reference sequence). V lost 5 bases and J 3 bases, leaving 7 bases between the germline ends. The CDR3 length is 12 residues. The CDR3 sequence is CASSRQEETQYF. The sequenced part of the CDR3 DNA is TGTGCCAGCAGCCGACAGGAAGAGACC.

Comment on this clone: The read halts 3 residues ahead of the CDR3 end, with the missing end drawn from the germline J gene. The chain carries TRBV29-1 and TRBJ2-5; 9 bases are shared with TRBD1. The germline CDR1 and CDR2 sequences are SQVTM and ANQGSEA. V was clipped by 7 bases and J by 2 bases; unmatched bases: 8. The CDR3 has 14 amino acids. CDR3 DNA, as far as it was read: TGCAGCGCAGGGACAGGGACGGATCAAGAGACC. This sequence encodes CSAGTGTDQET. From start to end, the CDR3 is CSAGTGTDQETQYF.

Notes on this clone: The sequence runs out 3 residues before the end of the CDR3; the remainder is reconstructed from the germline J gene. The chain couples TRBV2 to TRBJ1-5, with unresolved D. Germline lookup yields CDR1 SNHLY and CDR2 FYNNEI. Trimming took 4 bases from V and 4 from J, leaving 11 bases between them. This CDR3 has 14 amino acids. The chain's CDR3 is CASSAFSGNQPQHF. The sequenced CDR3 bases are TGTGCCAGCAGTGCTTTCAGTGGTAATCAGCCC.

Of note for this clone: The read ends 3 residues before the CDR3 terminus; that terminus is restored from the germline J gene. The rearrangement uses TRBV19 and TRBJ1-2; 10 bases map to TRBD1. This CDR3 has 16 amino acids. With V trimmed by 3 bases and J by 5 bases, 9 bases remained unmatched. The germline CDR1 and CDR2 sequences are LNHDA and SQIVND (reference sequence). CDR3 loop: CASSMRDQGQGYGYTF. Incomplete CDR3 DNA: TGTGCCAGTAGTATGCGGGACCAGGGACAGGGGTATGGC.

A word on this clone: The read terminates 3 residues ahead of where the CDR3 ends, so the germline J gene completes it. This chain connects TRBV4-1 to TRBJ2-5, with 12 bases aligning to TRBD2. Germline V gene sequence: CDR1 MGHRA, CDR2 YSYEKL. The trim removed 4 bases at V and 1 base at J, leaving 7 bases unmatched. This CDR3 is built from 17 residues. The CDR3 loop is CASSPLTSGSPQETQYF. The covered CDR3 bases are TGCGCCAGCAGCCCGTTGACTAGCGGGAGCCCCCAAGAGACC.

About this clone itself: The CDR3 end lies 3 residues beyond the end of the read and is filled in from the germline J gene. This chain uses TRBV2 with TRBJ1-5, with D unresolved. The germline V and J ends were trimmed by 7 bases and 2 bases, with 9 bases remaining between them. Germline lookup yields CDR1 SNHLY and CDR2 FYNNEI. The CDR3 is made up of 13 amino acids. CDR3: CASNSVGNQPQHF. The part of the CDR3 DNA that was read is TGTGCCAGCAATTCGGTGGGCAATCAGCCC.

To note about this clone: The read gets to within 3 residues of the CDR3 end, and the germline J gene fills in the rest. The rearrangement links TRBV6-2 or TRBV6-3 to TRBJ2-1; 10 bases map to TRBD1. Unmatched junction bases numbered 7, after V lost 2 bases and J lost 6 bases. Germline loops: CDR1 MNHEY, CDR2 SVGEGT. CDR3 length: 16 amino acids. CDR3 region: CASSYHNRDRGNEQFF. The CDR3 bases that were read are TGTGCCAGCAGTTACCATAACCGGGACAGGGGCAATGAG.

Notes on this clone: The sequence runs out 3 residues before the end of the CDR3; the remainder is reconstructed from the germline J gene. The V gene is TRBV29-1, the J gene TRBJ2-5; 9 bases agree with TRBD2. CDR3 size: 17 residues. Germline-derived CDR1 and CDR2 are SQVTM and ANQGSEA. V lost 7 bases, J lost 4 bases, and 19 bases stayed unmatched. CDR3 in amino acids: CSAEVRGGGAWGETQYF. Partial CDR3 DNA: TGCAGCGCCGAGGTTCGGGGCGGGGGGGCCTGGGGAGAGACC.

Note on this clone: Sequencing ends 3 residues short of the CDR3 end; the germline J gene provides the rest. The V call is TRBV19, the J call TRBJ2-6; the D gene is possibly TRBD1 (5 bases). CDR1 is LNHDA and CDR2 is SQIVND in the germline V gene (reference sequence). This CDR3 has 15 amino acids. The ends were cut back, 7 bases at V and 0 bases at J, with 10 bases in the middle. Here the CDR3 reads CASMDMSSGANVLTF. The sequenced CDR3 bases are TGTGCCAGTATGGACATGAGCTCTGGGGCCAACGTC.

Comments on this clone: The read ends 3 residues early relative to the CDR3; the germline J gene fills the gap. The V call is TRBV7-9, the J call TRBJ2-1; 10 nucleotides match TRBD2. The CDR3 is 14 amino acids. Germline loops: CDR1 SEHNR, CDR2 FQNEAQ (reference sequence). J gave up 4 bases and V 4 bases, and 1 base lay outside the gene matches. CDR3 sequence: CASSSSGSYNEQFF. CDR3 DNA, as far as it was read: TGTGCCAGCAGCTCTAGCGGGAGTTACAATGAG.

Comments on this clone: The read terminates 3 residues ahead of where the CDR3 ends, so the germline J gene completes it. This sequence joins TRBV20-1 and TRBJ2-7; 10 nucleotides line up with TRBD1. Germline CDR1 DFQATT, CDR2 SNEGSKA (reference sequence). J was trimmed by 4 bases and V by 0 bases; bases with no gene match: 6. The CDR3 has 15 residues. CDR3 residues: CSARDWGQGKYEQYF. The CDR3 bases that were read are TGCAGTGCTAGAGATTGGGGACAGGGGAAATACGAG.

The CDR3 bases that were read are TGTGCCAGCATGCAGGGGGCCAGGAACGAG. Residues: CASMQGARNE. The entire CDR3 reads CASMQGARNEQYF. This rearrangement joins TRBV2 to TRBJ2-7; TRBD1 matches 8 bases. The observed sequence ends 3 residues before the CDR3 terminus, with the missing tail filled in from the germline J gene. CDR1 is SNHLY and CDR2 is FYNNEI in the germline V gene. The J segment lost 5 bases and the V segment lost 7 bases, leaving 7 bases of the junction unmatched. The CDR3 runs to 13 residues.

Concerning this clone: The CDR3 goes on 3 residues after the read ends, and that part is filled in from the germline J gene. The V gene is TRBV18, the J gene TRBJ2-7; 7 bases agree with TRBD1. Germline CDR1 KGHSH, CDR2 LQKENI. V gave up 3 bases and J gave up 2 bases; unmatched junction bases: 7. The CDR3 is made up of 15 amino acids. Here the CDR3 reads CASSPATGSTYEQYF. CDR3 DNA (partial): TGTGCCAGCTCACCCGCGACAGGGAGCACCTACGAG.

Worth noting for this clone: The read ends 3 residues early relative to the CDR3; the germline J gene fills the gap. The chain combines TRBV29-1 with TRBJ1-2; 7 bases align to TRBD1. Germline V gene data show CDR1 as SQVTM and CDR2 as ANQGSEA. Trimming took 3 bases from V and 7 from J; bases not matched to a gene: 5. There are 12 residues in the CDR3. This chain's CDR3 is CSVEGQMSGYTF. The sequenced part of the CDR3 DNA is TGCAGCGTTGAGGGACAGATGAGTGGC.